Given below is one T cell receptor beta chain in context. This sample stems from a study of technical replicates of blood from several donors. The repertoire was sequenced with immunoSEQ multiplex PCR; TCRdb's copy has only in-frame clones and lacks some. This table has tens of thousands of clones, 90% to 95% appearing once. Germline V gives CDR1 LNHNV, CDR2 YYDKDF (reference sequence). The CDR3 extends over 14 amino acids. V gave up 3 bases and J gave up 9 bases, with 17 bases separating them. The source of this sequence is a human donor in good health. The sequenced sample consisted of T cells isolated from PBMCs. The chain links TRBV15 to TRBJ1-1, with a tentative D call TRBD1 (6 bases). CDR3 nucleotides: TGTGCCACCAGCAGCGATGGCTTGAGGGGGAAAGCTTTCTTT. Translated: CATSSDGLRGKAFF.